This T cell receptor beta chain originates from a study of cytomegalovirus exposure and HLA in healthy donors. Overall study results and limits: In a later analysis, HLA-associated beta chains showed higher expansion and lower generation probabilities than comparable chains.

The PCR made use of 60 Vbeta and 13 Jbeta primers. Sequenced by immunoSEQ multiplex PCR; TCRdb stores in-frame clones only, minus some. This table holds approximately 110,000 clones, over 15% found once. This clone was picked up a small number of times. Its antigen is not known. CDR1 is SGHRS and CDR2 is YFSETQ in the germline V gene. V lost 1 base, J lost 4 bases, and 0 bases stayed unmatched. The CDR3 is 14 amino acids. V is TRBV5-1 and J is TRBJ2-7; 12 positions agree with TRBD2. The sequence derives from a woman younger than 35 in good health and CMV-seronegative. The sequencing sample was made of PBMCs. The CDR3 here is CASSLTSGRYEQYF. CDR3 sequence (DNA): TGCGCCAGCAGCTTGACTAGCGGGAGGTACGAGCAGTACTTC.